The 6 T cell receptor beta chains reported below all come from one sample, sequenced in a study of CD4+ T cells in melanoma. The protocol was immunoSEQ multiplex PCR, while the TCRdb copy is restricted to in-frame clones and leaves out a portion. The sample includes 20,000 to 25,000 clones, 78% seen only once; the top ten take roughly a tenth. The receptors shown here come from a human donor with melanoma.

The J gene is TRBJ1-1, the V gene TRBV9; D unresolved. Trimming took off 4 bases at V and 0 bases at J, with 13 bases between the two ends. Germline lookup yields CDR1 SGDLS and CDR2 YYNGEE. The CDR3 contains 15 residues. The CDR3 loop reads CASSMDGALNTEAFF. The CDR3 DNA sequence: TGTGCCAGCAGCATGGACGGAGCTCTGAACACTGAAGCTTTCTTT.

The CDR3 loop reads CAWRETGSRNTIYF. CDR3 DNA sequence: TGTGCCTGGAGGGAAACAGGGTCCCGGAACACCATATATTTT. V gene TRBV30 combines with J gene TRBJ1-3; a weak D match, TRBD1 (6 bases). This CDR3 region has 14 residues. V dropped 3 bases and J dropped 7 bases, with 16 bases sitting between them. Germline values: CDR1 GTSNPN, CDR2 SVGIG (reference sequence).

The chain combines TRBV27 with TRBJ2-3; 7 bases align to TRBD1. The germline gives CDR1 MNHEY, CDR2 SMNVEV (reference sequence). Germline trimming cut 3 bases from V and 1 base from J; bases unmatched to any gene: 10. The CDR3 has 17 amino acids. The chain's CDR3 is CASSLFGYRGGTDTQYF. Written as DNA, the CDR3 is TGTGCCAGCAGTTTGTTCGGATACAGGGGAGGCACAGATACGCAGTATTTT.

This sequence joins TRBV6-5 and TRBJ1-6; D remains ambiguous. This CDR3 is 13 amino acids long. V gave up 11 bases and J gave up 8 bases, with 16 bases separating them. Germline values: CDR1 MNHEY, CDR2 SVGAGI. The CDR3 is CAHGRVADSPLHF. In nucleotides, the CDR3 is TGTGCCCATGGACGGGTTGCCGATTCACCCCTCCACTTT.

The chain links TRBV10-2 to TRBJ1-2; the match to TRBD1 covers 7 bases. The ends lost 6 bases at V and 7 bases at J; junction bases unmatched: 8. The CDR3 is 13 amino acids. Germline CDR1 WSHSY, CDR2 SAAADI. CDR3 DNA: TGCGCCAGCAGCCTGGACAGGCAGAGTGGCTACACCTTC. Translated, it gives CASSLDRQSGYTF.

The chain recombines TRBV5-1 with TRBJ2-7; D is possibly TRBD1 (6 bases). CDR3 length: 14 amino acids. Germline CDR1 SGHRS, CDR2 YFSETQ. V was cut by 3 bases and J by 2 bases, with 12 bases left in between. The chain's CDR3 is CASSSQDRTYEQYF. CDR3 coding DNA: TGCGCCAGCAGCTCCCAGGACAGAACCTACGAGCAGTACTTC. The full variable domain, in which reference TRBV5-1 and TRBJ2-7 provide the parts outside the CDR3, is KAGVTQTPRYLIKTRGQQVTLSCSPISGHRSVSWYQQTPGQGLQFLFEYFSETQRNKGNFPGRFSGRQFSNSRSEMNVSTLELGDSALYLCASSSQDRTYEQYFGPGTRLTVT.